Described below is a single T cell receptor beta chain sequence and its context. The sample originates from a study of blood T cell repertoires in COVID-19. The wider study: Both acute and convalescent COVID-19 samples were obtained from the United States, Italy and Spain. PBMCs, B-cell-depleted T cells, or T cells provided the cDNA or gDNA that made up the material.

Generated by immunoSEQ multiplex PCR, the TCRdb table keeps only in-frame clones and is missing some. The repertoire holds 80,000 or so clones, with roughly 78% as singletons. This CDR3 spans 18 amino acids. Trimming took off 1 base at V and 4 bases at J, with 22 bases between the two ends. CDR1 is LGHNA and CDR2 is YNFKEQ in the germline V gene. This sequence originates from a human donor in a cohort sampled during active COVID-19. V usage is TRBV4-2 and J usage is TRBJ1-1, with D perhaps TRBD1 (5 bases). Sequences were obtained from peripheral blood. This CDR3 reads CASSQAPRQKHTFTEAFF. Here the CDR3 DNA reads TGTGCCAGCAGCCAAGCTCCCCGACAGAAGCACACTTTCACTGAAGCTTTCTTT.